This T cell receptor (beta chain) was sequenced in a study of cytomegalovirus exposure and HLA in healthy donors. In the case of this clone: What it binds is unknown.

The PCR made use of 60 Vbeta and 13 Jbeta primers. Using immunoSEQ multiplex PCR, the repertoire was profiled, and TCRdb retains in-frame clones only, with some absent. The sample contains fewer than 250,000 clones, 75% to 80% of which appear only once. This CDR3 is 16 amino acids long. Trimming removed 8 bases from V and 5 bases from J; junction bases left unmatched: 15. CDR1 SNHLY and CDR2 FYNNEI come from the germline V gene. Study-level results: There were some public TCRs occurring in many donors, but most TCR sequences were rare. The only immune exposure information that was available was CMV serostatus. Investigators reported some 150 TCR beta chains as tied to cytomegalovirus.

Donors sampled were nominally healthy, though unrecorded immune exposures were likely. This chain uses TRBV2 with TRBJ2-5; 9 positions match TRBD1. The source is a male donor in good health and CMV-seronegative. Sequenced sample: PBMCs. CDR3 sequence (DNA): TGTGCCAGCGTTACTTCGGGGACAGGGTTGGGGGAGACCCAGTACTTC. Its protein is CASVTSGTGLGETQYF.